This T cell receptor (beta chain) was identified in a study of blood T cell repertoires in COVID-19. About the study: COVID-19 samples, acute and convalescent, were from the United States, Italy and Spain.

V was trimmed by 8 bases and J by 1 base, leaving 9 bases between them. The CDR3 length is 13 residues. Germline V gene data show CDR1 as MNHEY and CDR2 as SMNVEV (reference sequence). Profiled with immunoSEQ multiplex PCR; TCRdb holds only in-frame clones, not every one. The repertoire has fewer than 100,000 clones, over 75% of them found once; the top ten carry approximately 46%. This sequence joins TRBV27 and TRBJ2-1; the D is unclear. Sequencing input: peripheral blood. The clonotype was recovered from a human donor in a cohort sampled during active COVID-19. In DNA form, the CDR3 reads TGTGCCAGCGCGGAGTATTCCTACAATGAGCAGTTCTTC. This translates into CASAEYSYNEQFF.